This T cell receptor beta chain derives from a study of blood T cell repertoires in COVID-19. Study in general: Collection of acute and convalescent COVID-19 samples took place in the United States, Italy and Spain. T cells, B-cell-depleted T cells, or PBMCs supplied cDNA or gDNA.

The V and J ends lost 5 bases and 9 bases, in that order; junction bases with no gene match: 14. The V gene's germline CDR1 is SEHNR and CDR2 FQNEAQ (reference sequence). There are 17 residues in the CDR3. Only in-frame clones appear in the TCRdb table, and some are missing; sequencing was by immunoSEQ multiplex PCR. The table includes under 80,000 clones, 86% detected once. The rearrangement uses TRBV7-9 and TRBJ2-1; 12 bases match TRBD2. The source is a human donor in a cohort sampled during active COVID-19. The source material was peripheral blood. CDR3 sequence reads: CASSPEGLAGGQAEQFF. The CDR3 DNA reads as TGTGCCAGCAGCCCCGAGGGTCTAGCGGGGGGGCAGGCTGAGCAGTTCTTC.